This T cell receptor (beta chain) was profiled in a study of T cell responses to AZD1222 COVID-19 vaccine. V was cut by 2 bases and J by 2 bases, with 9 bases left in between. In germline, CDR1 is LGHDT, CDR2 YNNKEL (reference sequence). The CDR3 contains 14 residues. TCRdb keeps only in-frame clones here, not all; method: immunoSEQ multiplex PCR. This sample has about 260,000 clones, with 85% to 95% found just once. Broader study findings: Only a handful of AZD1222 recipients were seropositive at baseline. An increase in Spike-specific TCR breadth and depth was observed after two AZD1222 doses. Clonal diversity was possibly underestimated, and the donors were mostly white British, with more females.

A word on this clone: What it binds is unknown. The same CDR3 arises from other DNA sequences in this sample as well.

The sample in question was peripheral blood, obtained on day 0 of AZD1222 vaccination. The chain combines TRBV3-1 (or the pseudogene TRBV3-2) with TRBJ1-1, with D possibly being TRBD1 (5 bases). This TCR was sampled from an adult in good health. CDR3 sequence: CASSQRGSNTEAFF. CDR3 bases: TGTGCCAGCAGCCAAAGGGGTTCTAACACTGAAGCTTTCTTT.